This paragraph reports one T cell receptor (beta chain). V shed 3 bases, J shed 7 bases, and the junction held 3 bases outside the gene matches. The CDR3 extends over 13 amino acids. CDR1 and CDR2 from the germline V gene are KGHDR and SFDVKD. Participants spanned ages about 18 to 95 years and resided in about 24 US areas. Measured with immunoSEQ multiplex PCR; TCRdb has only the in-frame clones, and not every one. This sample has some 400,000 clones, with around 89% found just once. The record originates from a study of blood T cell repertoires in COVID-19. The V and J genes are TRBV24-1 and TRBJ2-3; 7 bases map to TRBD2. The clonotype was recovered from a man aged 30 to 39 who had recovered from COVID-19. Sample: PBMCs or T cells enriched from blood (not recorded which). The CDR3 bases are TGTGCCACCAGTGATGCGGGGGTGAATACGCAGTATTTT. Translation: CATSDAGVNTQYF.